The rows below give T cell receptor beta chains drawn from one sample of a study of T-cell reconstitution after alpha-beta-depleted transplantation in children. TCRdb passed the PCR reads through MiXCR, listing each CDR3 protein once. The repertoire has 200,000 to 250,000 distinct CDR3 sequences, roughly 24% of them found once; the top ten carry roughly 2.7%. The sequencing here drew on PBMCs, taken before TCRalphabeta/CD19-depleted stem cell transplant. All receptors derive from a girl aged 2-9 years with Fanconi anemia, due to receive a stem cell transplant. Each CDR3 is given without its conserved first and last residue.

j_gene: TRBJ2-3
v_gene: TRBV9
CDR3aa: ASSVIPTGTDTQY

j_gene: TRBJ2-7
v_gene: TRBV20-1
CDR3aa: SASEDSAYEQY

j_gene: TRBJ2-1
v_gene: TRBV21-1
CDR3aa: ASSKGGWSPVNNEQF

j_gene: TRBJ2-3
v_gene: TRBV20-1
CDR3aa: SATLLAAGTDTQY

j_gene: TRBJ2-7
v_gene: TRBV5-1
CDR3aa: ASRGLAGDSEQY

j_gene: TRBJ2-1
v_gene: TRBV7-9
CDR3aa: ASRLLAGAYNEQF

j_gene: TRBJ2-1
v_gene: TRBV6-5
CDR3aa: ASSYSGLNNEQF

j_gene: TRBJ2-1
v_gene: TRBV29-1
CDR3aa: SEGSGSSYNEQF

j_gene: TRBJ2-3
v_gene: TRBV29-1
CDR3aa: SALAGNTDTQY

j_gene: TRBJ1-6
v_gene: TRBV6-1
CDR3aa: ATALGISYNSPLH

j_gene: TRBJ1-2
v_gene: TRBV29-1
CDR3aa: SVDEGNGYT

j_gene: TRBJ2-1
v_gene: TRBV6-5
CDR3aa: ASSFRPSSYNEQF

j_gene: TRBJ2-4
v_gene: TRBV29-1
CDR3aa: SVADTPNIQY

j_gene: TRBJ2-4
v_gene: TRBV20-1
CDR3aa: SARDGGRKNIQY

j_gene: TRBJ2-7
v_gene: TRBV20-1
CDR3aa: SAREIGTSYEQY

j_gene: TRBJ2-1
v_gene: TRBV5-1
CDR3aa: ASSLPGQGANLLYNEQF

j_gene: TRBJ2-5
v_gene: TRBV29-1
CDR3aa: SVVTSRETQY

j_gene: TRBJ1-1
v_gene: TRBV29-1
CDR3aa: SVVIGFPEAF

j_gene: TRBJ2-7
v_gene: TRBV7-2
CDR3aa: ASSSRLPYEQY

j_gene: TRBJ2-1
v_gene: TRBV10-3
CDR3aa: AISKVQGAGNEQF

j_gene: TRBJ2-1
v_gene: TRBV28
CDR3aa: ASSSWTSSGGQF

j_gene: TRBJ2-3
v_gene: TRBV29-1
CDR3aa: SVVEPHREDTQY

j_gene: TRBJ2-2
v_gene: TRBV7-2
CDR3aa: ASSLVWTGELF

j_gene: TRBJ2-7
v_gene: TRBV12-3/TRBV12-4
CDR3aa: ASSGDSTYEQY

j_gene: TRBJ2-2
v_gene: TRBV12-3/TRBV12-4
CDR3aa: ASSLSSDLTGELF

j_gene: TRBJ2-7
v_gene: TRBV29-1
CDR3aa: SVSGRHYEQY

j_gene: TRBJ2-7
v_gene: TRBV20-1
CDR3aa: SASATGSEQY

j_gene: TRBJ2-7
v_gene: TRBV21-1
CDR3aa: ASTRERSGGYEQY

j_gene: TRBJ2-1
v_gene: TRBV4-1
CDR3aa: ASSQVPGKVYNEQF

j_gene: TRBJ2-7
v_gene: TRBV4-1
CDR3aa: ASSHVGGEWYEQY

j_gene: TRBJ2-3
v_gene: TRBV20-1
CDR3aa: SASVRRDTQY

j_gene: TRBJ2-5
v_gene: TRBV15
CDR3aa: ATSRDQEETQY

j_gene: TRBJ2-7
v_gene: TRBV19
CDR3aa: ASSTRKQAYEQY

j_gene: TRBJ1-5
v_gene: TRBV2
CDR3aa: ASSLDRANQPQH

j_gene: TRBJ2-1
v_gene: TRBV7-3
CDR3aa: ASSPGGLNEQF

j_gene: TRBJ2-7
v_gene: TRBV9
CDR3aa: ASSGKAGGYEQY

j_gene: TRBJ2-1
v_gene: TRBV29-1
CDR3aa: SSLTGPSSEQF

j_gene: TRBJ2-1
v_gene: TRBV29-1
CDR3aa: SVGIGRYMSEQF

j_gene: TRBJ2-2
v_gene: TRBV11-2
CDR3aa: ASSLRGGLTGELF

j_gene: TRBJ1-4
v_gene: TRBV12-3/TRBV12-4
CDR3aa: ASSLLSARGNEKLF

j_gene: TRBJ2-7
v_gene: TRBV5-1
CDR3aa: ASSLPGSEQY

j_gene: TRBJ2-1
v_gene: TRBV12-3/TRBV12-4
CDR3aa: ASRTSLLNEQF

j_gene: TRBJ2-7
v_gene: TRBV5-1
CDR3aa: ASSLYRAGTIYEQY

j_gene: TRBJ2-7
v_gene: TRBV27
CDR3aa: ASSLLDGGSYEQY

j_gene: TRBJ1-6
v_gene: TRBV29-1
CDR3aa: SVETPGGWNSPLH

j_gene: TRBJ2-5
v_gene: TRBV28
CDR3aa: ASSLADRVTQY

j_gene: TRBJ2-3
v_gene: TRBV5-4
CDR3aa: ASNWGREDTQY